This record concerns one TCR beta chain sequence. Its antigen is not known. Trimming removed 3 bases at V and 2 bases at J, with 2 bases between. The CDR3 is made up of 11 amino acids. Germline-derived CDR1 and CDR2 are SGHDT and YYEEEE. This sample stems from a study of long-term antiretroviral therapy in people with HIV. Study findings and constraints: An increase in diversity followed ART, yet levels stayed below transplant donor controls.

The assay used was immunoSEQ (version v3.0), run at survey level. Sequencing was designed to cover about 35,000-55,000 T-cell genomes in each sample. Only in-frame clones appear in the TCRdb table, and some are missing; sequencing was by immunoSEQ multiplex PCR. Among 30,000 to 40,000 clones listed, 75% to 90% were seen once. This TCR came from a young man with HIV. The J gene is TRBJ2-5, the V gene TRBV5-6; no firm D call. The sample here was unsorted PBMCs, taken 1.5 years after starting antiretroviral therapy. The CDR3 sequence: CASSSQETQYF. DNA of the CDR3: TGTGCCAGCAGCTCGCAAGAGACCCAGTACTTC.